This entry lists 27 T cell receptor beta chains sequenced from one sample in a study of identical twins. TCRdb ran MiXCR on the 5' RACE reads and lists one entry per CDR3 protein. The data contain about 520,000 distinct CDR3 sequences, roughly a fifth of them singletons. The sample was also linked to a second study, of T cells expressing NK-cell markers.

The material sequenced was CD4+ T cells sorted from blood. Receptors originate from a woman aged 18 to 35 in good health.

The rearrangement uses TRBV20-1 and TRBJ2-1; 8 nucleotides agree with TRBD2. Germline V gives CDR1 DFQATT, CDR2 SNEGSKA (reference sequence). Unmatched junction bases numbered 11, after V lost 3 bases and J lost 10 bases. This CDR3 comprises 14 residues. The CDR3 is CSARRGASLEEQFF. The CDR3 DNA sequence: TGCAGTGCTAGGCGGGGGGCCTCCCTCGAGGAGCAGTTCTTC.

The rearrangement uses TRBV5-4 and TRBJ1-2, with TRBD1 as a possible D gene (5 bases). The CDR3 runs 15 residues. Trimming pared 2 bases from V and 3 bases from J, leaving 14 bases between. Germline-derived CDR1 and CDR2 are SGHNT and YYREEE (reference sequence). The CDR3 sequence: CASSFNYQGYYGYTF. In DNA, the CDR3 is TGTGCCAGCAGCTTCAACTACCAGGGATACTATGGCTACACCTTC.

The chain employs TRBV15 and TRBJ2-3; D is uncertain. Trimming took off 4 bases at V and 6 bases at J, with 11 bases between the two ends. Per germline, CDR1 LNHNV and CDR2 YYDKDF (reference sequence). CDR3 length equals 13 residues. CDR3 coding DNA: TGTGCCACCAGCATCGGGTCCCCGGATACGCAGTATTTT. It is translated as CATSIGSPDTQYF.

The table lists this clonotype with a few counts. The chain has TRBV7-9 and TRBJ1-1; 8 nucleotides agree with TRBD1. The CDR3 extends over 15 amino acids. Germline V gene sequence: CDR1 SEHNR, CDR2 FQNEAQ (reference sequence). Trimming at V came to 5 bases and at J to 0 bases, leaving 5 bases not matched to a gene. CDR3 amino acids: CASSPTQGVNTEAFF. The CDR3 nucleotides are TGTGCCAGCAGCCCCACACAGGGGGTGAACACTGAAGCTTTCTTT. The full variable domain, in which reference TRBV7-9 and TRBJ1-1 provide the parts outside the CDR3, is DTGVSQNPRHKITKRGQNVTFRCDPISEHNRLYWYRQTLGQGPEFLTYFQNEAQLEKSRLLSDRFSAERPKGSFSTLEIQRTEQGDSAMYLCASSPTQGVNTEAFFGQGTRLTVV.

This clonotype was observed a few times. The rearrangement joins TRBV6-5 to TRBJ2-1; the match to TRBD2 covers 12 bases. CDR3 length equals 17 residues. Germline values: CDR1 MNHEY, CDR2 SVGAGI. V trimming: 0 bases; J trimming: 3 bases; junction bases outside the gene matches: 3. The CDR3 here is CASSYSTSGRLYNEQFF. In DNA, the CDR3 is TGTGCCAGCAGTTACTCGACTAGCGGGAGACTCTACAATGAGCAGTTCTTC.

This clonotype has more than one count but fewer than ten. The V call is TRBV20-1, the J call TRBJ2-3; no clear D gene. The CDR3 has 13 amino acids. Trimming cost V 0 bases and J 11 bases, with 15 bases left between them. Germline CDR1 is DFQATT and CDR2 is SNEGSKA (reference sequence). CDR3 DNA: TGCAGTGCTAGAGATCGGCTAGTAGCACAGCAGTATTTT. It codes for CSARDRLVAQQYF.

This clonotype appeared a few times. This chain connects TRBV12-3 or TRBV12-4 to TRBJ2-2, with 10 bases lining up with TRBD1. Trimming at V came to 5 bases and at J to 6 bases, leaving 6 bases not matched to a gene. CDR3 size: 15 residues. CDR3: CASSPGTGAAGELFF. The CDR3 nucleotides read TGTGCCAGCAGTCCGGGGACAGGGGCCGCCGGGGAGCTGTTTTTT.

This rearrangement joins TRBV18 to TRBJ2-7; perhaps TRBD1 as D (6 bases). The germline V and J ends were trimmed by 4 bases and 6 bases, with 19 bases remaining between them. Germline V gene sequence: CDR1 KGHSH, CDR2 LQKENI. The CDR3 has 15 amino acids. In DNA, the CDR3 is TGTGCCAGCTCACAGAGGACATCTCAGGGGAGCGAGCAGTACTTC. The encoded protein is CASSQRTSQGSEQYF.

The V gene is TRBV6-1, the J gene TRBJ2-6, with D maybe TRBD2 (5 bases). V shed 6 bases and J shed 8 bases, with 11 bases lying between them. Germline loops: CDR1 MNHNS, CDR2 SASEGT. This CDR3 region has 13 residues. The CDR3 is CASSGNGPNVLTF. The CDR3 DNA sequence: TGTGCCAGCAGCGGGAACGGCCCCAACGTCCTGACTTTC.

The chain has TRBV15 and TRBJ2-3; TRBD1 matches at 8 bases. This CDR3 region has 15 residues. Trimming cost V 8 bases and J 6 bases; bases outside gene matches: 13. Germline loops: CDR1 LNHNV, CDR2 YYDKDF (reference sequence). In nucleotides, the CDR3 is TGTGCCACCGCCACTGACAGGGGCACTGCGGATACGCAGTATTTT. Amino acids: CATATDRGTADTQYF.

The rearrangement joins TRBV4-1 to TRBJ2-3, with D uncertain. The germline CDR1 and CDR2 sequences are MGHRA and YSYEKL. The CDR3 length is 15 residues. Trimming removed 0 bases at V and 7 bases at J, with 14 bases between. The CDR3 loop reads CASSQDVRPAYTQYF. Here the CDR3 DNA reads TGCGCCAGCAGCCAAGATGTGCGACCTGCCTATACGCAGTATTTT.

J is TRBJ2-1 and V is TRBV6-2 or TRBV6-3; perhaps TRBD2 as D (7 bases). CDR1 and CDR2 from the germline V gene are MNHEY and SVGEGT. CDR3 length equals 16 residues. With 5 bases removed from V and 8 bases from J, the gap between germline ends came to 22 bases. In DNA, the CDR3 is TGTGCCAGCAGTCCCCGCCCGGCGGGGGCTATCGATGAGCAGTTCTTC. Translation gives CASSPRPAGAIDEQFF.

The chain uses TRBV7-9 and TRBJ2-3; the D call may be TRBD1 or TRBD2 (5 bases each). The CDR3 sequence is 17 residues long. Trimming left V 3 bases short and J 6 bases short, with 22 bases between. Germline V CDR1 and CDR2: SEHNR, FQNEAQ (reference sequence). The DNA for the CDR3 is TGTGCCAGCAGCTTCGAGGGGTTTGGGGGAAGAATCGATACGCAGTATTTT. Amino acids: CASSFEGFGGRIDTQYF.

This chain connects TRBV30 to TRBJ2-5; 7 bases match TRBD2. Germline V CDR1 and CDR2: GTSNPN, SVGIG (reference sequence). J gave up 5 bases and V 2 bases, and 8 bases lay outside the gene matches. The CDR3 covers 14 residues. The chain's CDR3 is CAWSRASGGETQYF. CDR3 bases: TGTGCCTGGAGTCGGGCTAGCGGAGGGGAGACCCAGTACTTC.

The count of this clonotype is one. The chain combines TRBV5-6 with TRBJ2-7, with D tentatively TRBD2 (5 bases). CDR1 SGHDT and CDR2 YYEEEE come from the germline V gene. V shed 4 bases and J shed 9 bases, with 20 bases lying between them. The CDR3 is 14 amino acids. CDR3 in amino acids: CASSPLIGRGGQYF. CDR3 nucleotides: TGTGCCAGCAGCCCACTCATAGGCCGGGGTGGGCAGTACTTC.

The chain couples TRBV19 to TRBJ2-7, with 9 bases fitting TRBD1. The germline V gene encodes CDR1 LNHDA and CDR2 SQIVND (reference sequence). The V and J ends lost 5 bases and 3 bases, in that order; junction bases with no gene match: 11. CDR3 size: 16 residues. CDR3 nucleotides: TGTGCCAGTAGTCTCAGATCCGGGACAGGGATCTACGAGCAGTACTTC. This encodes CASSLRSGTGIYEQYF.

J is TRBJ2-1 and V is TRBV9, with unresolved D. Between the trimmed V and J ends, which lost 0 bases and 4 bases, there was a span of 14 bases. The CDR3 is 16 amino acids. The germline gives CDR1 SGDLS, CDR2 YYNGEE. Here the CDR3 reads CASSVAARLGYNEQFF. Written as DNA, the CDR3 is TGTGCCAGCAGCGTAGCTGCGAGATTGGGATACAATGAGCAGTTCTTC.

The table lists this clonotype with a few counts. The rearrangement uses TRBV12-3 or TRBV12-4 and TRBJ2-1; 12 nucleotides line up with TRBD2. J was trimmed by 9 bases and V by 0 bases; bases with no gene match: 9. The CDR3 runs to 17 residues. The CDR3 protein is CASSLAHLAGGPGEQFF. The DNA of the CDR3 is TGTGCCAGCAGTTTAGCCCACCTAGCGGGGGGGCCAGGTGAGCAGTTCTTC.

The V call is TRBV29-1, the J call TRBJ2-1, with D possibly being TRBD2 (5 bases). This CDR3 has 11 residues. V lost 6 bases, J lost 7 bases, and 10 bases lay in between. The germline V gene has CDR1 SQVTM and CDR2 ANQGSEA. The CDR3 DNA reads TGCAGCGTCGGGAATGCAAATGAGCAGTTCTTC. Its translation: CSVGNANEQFF.

The chain combines TRBV6-2 or TRBV6-3 with TRBJ2-1; D call uncertain. V gave up 2 bases and J gave up 9 bases, with 14 bases separating them. Germline assignment: CDR1 MNHEY and CDR2 SVGEGT. The CDR3 extends over 14 amino acids. The chain's CDR3 is CASSYRVGLREQFF. The CDR3 coding sequence is TGTGCCAGCAGTTACAGGGTAGGGCTGCGTGAGCAGTTCTTC.

V is TRBV11-2 and J is TRBJ1-2; D not resolved. This CDR3 is 13 amino acids long. Germline-derived CDR1 and CDR2 are SGHAT and FQNNGV. The ends were cut back, 5 bases at V and 0 bases at J, with 7 bases in the middle. CDR3 region: CASSIRTNYGYTF. The CDR3 DNA sequence: TGTGCCAGCAGCATCAGGACTAACTATGGCTACACCTTC. The variable domain in full, completed from reference TRBV11-2 and TRBJ1-2, reads EAGVAQSPRYKIIEKRQSVAFWCNPISGHATLYWYQQILGQGPKLLIQFQNNGVVDDSQLPKDRFSAERLKGVDSTLKIQPAKLEDSAVYLCASSIRTNYGYTFGSGTRLTVV.

This chain links TRBV28 with TRBJ2-3, with D unresolved. Germline V gene data show CDR1 as MDHEN and CDR2 as SYDVKM. The CDR3 is 13 residues long. The germline V and J ends were trimmed by 2 bases and 4 bases, with 7 bases remaining between them. The CDR3 nucleotides read TGTGCCAGCAGTTTACCTACCGCAGATACGCAGTATTTT. Amino acids: CASSLPTADTQYF.

The chain uses TRBV20-1 and TRBJ2-2; 10 bases fit TRBD1. This CDR3 is 14 amino acids long. J was trimmed by 7 bases and V by 5 bases; bases with no gene match: 7. The germline V gene has CDR1 DFQATT and CDR2 SNEGSKA (reference sequence). CDR3 residues: CSAVRQGAGGELFF. As DNA, the CDR3 is TGCAGTGCTGTTCGACAGGGGGCGGGCGGGGAGCTGTTTTTT.

The chain couples TRBV9 to TRBJ2-2, with a possible D match to TRBD2 (6 bases). Trimming took off 9 bases at V and 6 bases at J, with 18 bases between the two ends. The CDR3 totals 14 residues. Germline-derived CDR1 and CDR2 are SGDLS and YYNGEE. The CDR3 nucleotides read TGTGCCACCTCCCGGGACTTAGCTTCCGGGGAGCTGTTTTTT. Translation: CATSRDLASGELFF.

The chain uses TRBV18 and TRBJ1-2; 8 nucleotides line up with TRBD1. Germline CDR1 KGHSH, CDR2 LQKENI. Germline trimming cut 6 bases from V and 4 bases from J; bases unmatched to any gene: 7. The CDR3 consists of 14 residues. This CDR3 is CASSPDRESYGYTF. The CDR3 nucleotides read TGTGCCAGCTCTCCGGACAGGGAAAGCTATGGCTACACCTTC.

This clonotype was seen ten or more times. This chain links TRBV4-1 with TRBJ2-6; D is uncertain. Trimming pared 2 bases from V and 1 base from J, leaving 3 bases between. The CDR3 sequence is 14 residues long. CDR1 MGHRA and CDR2 YSYEKL come from the germline V gene. In DNA form, the CDR3 reads TGCGCCAGCAGCCAATTATCTGGGGCCAACGTCCTGACTTTC. Its translation: CASSQLSGANVLTF.

The V gene is TRBV12-3 or TRBV12-4, the J gene TRBJ1-2; D is possibly TRBD1 (6 bases). The CDR3 has 18 amino acids. Trimming cost V 1 base and J 0 bases, with 18 bases left between them. As DNA, the CDR3 is TGTGCCAGCAGTTTAGGGGAAATAGTGAGACAGGCTAACTATGGCTACACCTTC. Protein: CASSLGEIVRQANYGYTF.